The next 30 T cell receptor beta chains were all read from a single sample in a study of blood T cell repertoires in COVID-19. Clones were read by immunoSEQ multiplex PCR, and TCRdb kept only the in-frame ones, dropping some. The table lists about 240,000 clones, about 89% of them singletons. Sequenced material: PBMCs or T cells enriched from blood (not recorded which). The receptor set was obtained from a woman aged 25-40 years who had recovered from COVID-19.

This sequence joins TRBV14 and TRBJ1-2, with D possibly TRBD1 on 5 matching bases. The germline CDR1 and CDR2 sequences are SGHDN and FVKESK. V lost 4 bases to trimming and J lost 3 bases, with 9 bases between them. CDR3 length: 13 amino acids. CDR3 nucleotide sequence: TGTGCCAGCAGCCCCGGGGGGGACTATGGCTACACCTTC. It translates to CASSPGGDYGYTF.

A remark on this clone: Additional DNA sequences in this sample encode the identical CDR3. The rearrangement joins TRBV5-1 to TRBJ2-1; the match to TRBD2 covers 11 bases. The CDR3 consists of 15 residues. CDR1 and CDR2 from the germline V gene are SGHRS and YFSETQ. V was pared by 5 bases and J by 4 bases, with 5 bases of the junction left unmatched. DNA for the CDR3: TGCGCCAGCAGTAGTACTAGCGGGAGTTACAATGAGCAGTTCTTC. It yields the protein CASSSTSGSYNEQFF.

The V and J genes are TRBV10-3 and TRBJ1-4; D not certain. CDR1 is ENHRY, CDR2 SYGVKD, per germline. The CDR3 is 14 residues long. Deletions cut 4 bases from V and 2 bases from J, with 8 bases between. This CDR3 reads CAISAIETNEKLFF. The CDR3 region has the DNA TGTGCCATCAGTGCCATAGAGACTAATGAAAAACTGTTTTTT.

The gene calls are TRBV28 and TRBJ2-1; TRBD1 agrees at 12 bases. Germline values: CDR1 MDHEN, CDR2 SYDVKM. The CDR3 is made up of 15 amino acids. V gave up 4 bases and J gave up 10 bases; unmatched junction bases: 8. This CDR3 is CASSSAGTGGGEQFF. The CDR3 DNA sequence: TGTGCCAGCAGTTCCGCCGGGACAGGGGGCGGAGAGCAGTTCTTC.

The chain combines TRBV5-4 with TRBJ2-1; 8 bases align to TRBD1. Trimming removed 4 bases from V and 3 bases from J; junction bases left unmatched: 9. The CDR3 is 16 amino acids. Germline V gene data show CDR1 as SGHNT and CDR2 as YYREEE (reference sequence). This CDR3 reads CASSLGFRGLYNEQFF. The CDR3 DNA sequence: TGTGCCAGCAGCCTAGGGTTCAGGGGGCTCTACAATGAGCAGTTCTTC.

This rearrangement joins TRBV9 to TRBJ2-1, with a possible D match to TRBD2 (5 bases). V lost 0 bases, J lost 0 bases, and 10 bases lay in between. Germline loops: CDR1 SGDLS, CDR2 YYNGEE. The length of the CDR3 is 16 residues. Written as DNA, the CDR3 is TGTGCCAGCAGCGTAGCTATCGGGAACTCCTACAATGAGCAGTTCTTC. It encodes CASSVAIGNSYNEQFF.

In nucleotides, the CDR3 is TGTGCCAGCAGCCTAGGGACAGGCGTTTACACCTTC. This sequence encodes CASSLGTGVYTF. V usage is TRBV3-1 (or the pseudogene TRBV3-2) and J usage is TRBJ1-2; TRBD1 aligns across 8 bases. The CDR3 loop spans 12 amino acids. The germline V gene has CDR1 LGHDT and CDR2 YNNKEL (reference sequence). The V and J ends lost 4 bases and 11 bases, in that order; junction bases with no gene match: 6.

The rearrangement links TRBV3-1 (or the pseudogene TRBV3-2) to TRBJ1-5; D not resolved. Germline values: CDR1 LGHDT, CDR2 YNNKEL (reference sequence). The CDR3 has 13 residues. Trimming shortened V by 1 base and J by 6 bases, and 7 bases separated the two germline ends. CDR3: CASSQGRAQPQHF. Here the CDR3 DNA reads TGTGCCAGCAGCCAAGGGAGGGCTCAGCCCCAGCATTTT.

The chain carries TRBV11-2 and TRBJ1-1; D unresolved. Germline V lookup: CDR1 SGHAT, CDR2 FQNNGV. V was clipped by 5 bases and J by 4 bases, with 11 bases between them. This CDR3 comprises 13 residues. The CDR3 here is CASSRQSATEAFF. For the CDR3, the DNA is TGTGCCAGCAGCCGACAATCCGCCACTGAAGCTTTCTTT.

The chain uses TRBV7-9 and TRBJ1-4; D not resolved. The germline CDR1 and CDR2 sequences are SEHNR and FQNEAQ (reference sequence). The CDR3 is 12 amino acids. Trimming cost V 7 bases and J 8 bases, with 11 bases left between them. The CDR3 protein is CASTINLEKLFF. For the CDR3, the DNA is TGTGCCAGCACCATTAATTTAGAAAAACTGTTTTTT.

Points on this clone: The sample contains more than one DNA sequence encoding this CDR3. The chain is built from TRBV19 and TRBJ1-2, with D uncertain. CDR3 length equals 13 residues. The V end was cut by 3 bases, the J end by 5 bases, with 10 bases between. Germline values: CDR1 LNHDA, CDR2 SQIVND (reference sequence). Here the CDR3 reads CASSIPGLYGYTF. The CDR3 DNA reads as TGTGCCAGTAGTATTCCCGGACTATATGGCTACACCTTC.

The chain recombines TRBV28 with TRBJ2-3; possible D gene TRBD2, 6 bases. Per germline, CDR1 MDHEN and CDR2 SYDVKM. Trimming left V 4 bases short and J 1 base short, with 18 bases between. The CDR3 extends over 17 amino acids. Here the CDR3 DNA reads TGTGCCAGCAGTTCTCGCCTCGGGTTAGCGGGCACAGATACGCAGTATTTT. It codes for CASSSRLGLAGTDTQYF.

This sequence joins TRBV7-9 and TRBJ1-3, with D maybe TRBD1 (5 bases). V was pared by 8 bases and J by 0 bases, with 11 bases between. CDR3 length equals 14 residues. Germline V CDR1 and CDR2: SEHNR, FQNEAQ (reference sequence). The CDR3 DNA sequence: TGTGCCAGCTGGGGGGAGGACTCTGGAAACACCATATATTTT. As protein: CASWGEDSGNTIYF.

In this sample, this clone turned up once. The rearrangement links TRBV6-5 to TRBJ2-5; the match to TRBD1 covers 9 bases. This CDR3 has 14 residues. The ends lost 7 bases at V and 5 bases at J; junction bases unmatched: 8. Germline CDR1 and CDR2: MNHEY and SVGAGI. The DNA for the CDR3 is TGTGCCAGCATGCGGGGACAGGGACGGGAGACCCAGTACTTC. Residues: CASMRGQGRETQYF.

The J gene is TRBJ1-2, the V gene TRBV5-1; a possible D gene is TRBD1 (6 bases). The CDR3 has 19 amino acids. The germline V and J ends were trimmed by 0 bases and 0 bases, with 21 bases remaining between them. Germline V gene lookup returns CDR1 SGHRS and CDR2 YFSETQ. For the CDR3, the DNA is TGCGCCAGCAGCTTGGCCCAGACAGGACCCAAACCCACTAACTATGGCTACACCTTC. It codes for CASSLAQTGPKPTNYGYTF.

This clone was observed once. This chain connects TRBV24-1 to TRBJ1-2; a weak D match, TRBD1 (6 bases). CDR3 size: 15 residues. V dropped 4 bases and J dropped 4 bases, with 15 bases sitting between them. Germline CDR1 reads KGHDR; CDR2 reads SFDVKD. The CDR3 spells CATSDAAGTSYGYTF. In nucleotides, the CDR3 is TGTGCCACCAGTGACGCCGCCGGGACAAGCTATGGCTACACCTTC.

V and J are TRBV9 and TRBJ1-1, with D possibly TRBD1 on 5 matching bases. V lost 0 bases, J lost 4 bases, and 13 bases lay in between. In germline, CDR1 is SGDLS, CDR2 YYNGEE. This CDR3 is built from 15 residues. The chain's CDR3 is CASSVGGGMGTEAFF. The DNA of the CDR3 is TGTGCCAGCAGCGTAGGCGGGGGTATGGGCACTGAAGCTTTCTTT.

This clone is a singleton in its sample. The V gene is TRBV29-1, the J gene TRBJ1-3; 9 bases agree with TRBD1. Germline V lookup: CDR1 SQVTM, CDR2 ANQGSEA. V was pared by 3 bases and J by 4 bases, with 4 bases of the junction left unmatched. This CDR3 is 14 amino acids long. This chain's CDR3 is CSVEAGTGGNTIYF. The CDR3 DNA follows: TGCAGCGTTGAGGCCGGGACAGGGGGAAACACCATATATTTT.

This clone showed up just once. The genes are TRBV9 and TRBJ1-1, with TRBD1 matching over 7 bases. The germline V gene encodes CDR1 SGDLS and CDR2 YYNGEE. Trimming removed 3 bases from V and 4 bases from J; junction bases left unmatched: 9. This CDR3 has 15 residues. The chain's CDR3 is CASSDDRDRVTEAFF. CDR3 in DNA: TGTGCCAGCAGCGATGACAGGGATCGGGTCACTGAAGCTTTCTTT.

This chain uses TRBV2 with TRBJ2-3, with D perhaps matching TRBD1 (5 bases). The CDR3 length is 17 residues. Germline lookup yields CDR1 SNHLY and CDR2 FYNNEI. Trimming removed 1 base at V and 0 bases at J, with 14 bases between. For the CDR3, the DNA is TGTGCCAGCAGTGAAGGAGGTTGGTACAGGAGCACAGATACGCAGTATTTT. This translates into CASSEGGWYRSTDTQYF.

The gene calls are TRBV11-1 and TRBJ2-3; 9 nucleotides align to TRBD2. With 10 bases clipped from V and 2 bases from J, the junction kept 7 bases outside the gene matches. The CDR3 runs to 14 residues. Germline CDR1 reads SGHAT; CDR2 reads FQDESV (reference sequence). CDR3 nucleotide sequence: TGTGCCACCACCCCTAGCGGGAACACAGATACGCAGTATTTT. This encodes CATTPSGNTDTQYF.

The chain uses TRBV27 and TRBJ1-4; 7 bases line up with TRBD1. This CDR3 contains 17 residues. With V trimmed by 6 bases and J by 2 bases, 12 bases remained unmatched. Germline V gene data show CDR1 as MNHEY and CDR2 as SMNVEV (reference sequence). The CDR3 here is CASSHRQGRTTNEKLFF. Written as DNA, the CDR3 is TGTGCCAGCAGCCATCGACAGGGTCGTACGACTAATGAAAAACTGTTTTTT.

V usage is TRBV27 and J usage is TRBJ1-1; TRBD1 is a possible D gene (5 bases). This CDR3 spans 13 amino acids. Per the germline V gene, CDR1 is MNHEY and CDR2 is SMNVEV (reference sequence). Trimming cost V 8 bases and J 5 bases, with 15 bases left between them. This CDR3 is CASASGGRTEAFF. CDR3 nucleotides: TGTGCCAGCGCATCCGGGGGTCGGACTGAAGCTTTCTTT.

The chain combines TRBV5-3 with TRBJ1-5; 8 bases line up with TRBD1. TRBV5-3 is an ORF for which the function is uncertain. V trimming: 5 bases; J trimming: 4 bases; junction bases outside the gene matches: 5. The CDR3 has 14 residues. CDR3 in amino acids: CARRMGQVNQPQHF. Here the CDR3 DNA reads TGTGCCAGAAGAATGGGACAGGTGAATCAGCCCCAGCATTTT.

This sequence joins TRBV6-5 and TRBJ2-4; perhaps TRBD2 as D (7 bases). Deletions cut 2 bases from V and 0 bases from J, with 11 bases between. Germline CDR1 and CDR2: MNHEY and SVGAGI. This CDR3 spans 16 amino acids. The DNA of the CDR3 is TGTGCCAGCAGTTACGGGGGGGCTTTAGCCAAAAACATTCAGTACTTC. It is translated as CASSYGGALAKNIQYF.

V is TRBV7-2 and J is TRBJ2-1; D not certain. From germline, CDR1 is SGHTA and CDR2 FQGNSA. V was pared by 1 base and J by 3 bases, with 10 bases between. This CDR3 spans 15 amino acids. The CDR3 loop reads CASSLDPGIYNEQFF. The CDR3 nucleotides read TGTGCCAGCAGCTTAGACCCCGGTATCTACAATGAGCAGTTCTTC. The variable domain in full, completed from reference TRBV7-2 and TRBJ2-1, reads GAGVSQSPSNKVTEKGKDVELRCDPISGHTALYWYRQSLGQGLEFLIYFQGNSAPDKSGLPSDRFSAERTGGSVSTLTIQRTQQEDSAVYLCASSLDPGIYNEQFFGPGTRLTVL.

CDR3 in amino acids: CASSQGRDTEAFF. CDR3 bases: TGTGCCAGCAGCCAGGGTCGAGACACTGAAGCTTTCTTT. J is TRBJ1-1 and V is TRBV12-3 or TRBV12-4; D possibly corresponds to TRBD1 (5 bases). Trimming left V 6 bases short and J 3 bases short, with 11 bases between. The CDR3 has 13 residues.

This clone has only one observation. The chain links TRBV29-1 to TRBJ2-7, with D uncertain. Germline V CDR1 and CDR2: SQVTM, ANQGSEA. This CDR3 spans 12 amino acids. Trimming cost V 1 base and J 2 bases, with 6 bases left between them. The CDR3 loop reads CSVEVGPYEQYF. In DNA form, the CDR3 reads TGCAGCGTTGAAGTTGGGCCCTACGAGCAGTACTTC.

This sequence joins TRBV7-2 and TRBJ2-4, with 8 bases identical to TRBD2. From germline, CDR1 is SGHTA and CDR2 FQGNSA. The CDR3 extends over 19 amino acids. J gave up 0 bases and V 1 base, and 11 bases lay outside the gene matches. The chain's CDR3 is CASSLDPRGGLPAKNIQYF. Written as DNA, the CDR3 is TGTGCCAGCAGCTTAGATCCCCGGGGGGGCCTTCCAGCCAAAAACATTCAGTACTTC.

This rearrangement joins TRBV7-2 to TRBJ2-3, with D possibly being TRBD1 (6 bases). Germline V lookup: CDR1 SGHTA, CDR2 FQGNSA. V lost 1 base, J lost 1 base, and 9 bases lay in between. This CDR3 has 15 residues. The CDR3: CASSLVSGGTDTQYF. The CDR3 DNA reads as TGTGCCAGCAGCTTAGTGTCAGGGGGCACAGATACGCAGTATTTT.